The 10 T cell receptor beta chains in this list originate from one sample, sequenced in a study of cytomegalovirus exposure and HLA in healthy donors. In the PCR, 60 Vbeta and 13 Jbeta primers were used. Only in-frame clones appear in the TCRdb table, and some are missing; sequencing was by immunoSEQ multiplex PCR. The sample contains 100,000 to 150,000 clones, around 80% of which appear only once. The sequenced material came from PBMCs. These receptors all come from a woman between 55 and 75 years old in good health and CMV-seropositive.

J is TRBJ1-6 and V is TRBV19; 7 bases agree with TRBD1. Trimming cost V 7 bases and J 6 bases; bases outside gene matches: 9. CDR1 and CDR2 from the germline V gene are LNHDA and SQIVND (reference sequence). The CDR3 has 15 amino acids. This CDR3 is CASTTDRKLNSPLHF. In DNA form, the CDR3 reads TGTGCCAGTACCACGGACAGGAAACTTAATTCACCCCTCCACTTT.

As regards this clone: This specimen includes other DNA sequences encoding the same CDR3. V gene TRBV18 combines with J gene TRBJ2-3, with D unclear. Germline CDR1 reads KGHSH; CDR2 reads LQKENI. Trimming removed 3 bases at V and 0 bases at J, with 4 bases between. The CDR3 has 13 residues. For the CDR3, the DNA is TGTGCCAGCTCACCCACAAGCACAGATACGCAGTATTTT. Encoded protein: CASSPTSTDTQYF.

The J gene is TRBJ1-2, the V gene TRBV29-1; perhaps TRBD1 as D (5 bases). Trimming pared 6 bases from V and 0 bases from J, leaving 14 bases between. The CDR3 consists of 14 residues. The germline gives CDR1 SQVTM, CDR2 ANQGSEA. The CDR3 sequence: CSVPGLLANYGYTF. The CDR3 region has the DNA TGCAGCGTACCGGGACTCCTAGCTAACTATGGCTACACCTTC.

About this clone: This specimen includes other DNA sequences encoding the same CDR3. The V gene is TRBV6-5, the J gene TRBJ2-2; a possible D gene is TRBD2 (6 bases). Trimming left V 2 bases short and J 4 bases short, with 11 bases between. The germline CDR1 and CDR2 sequences are MNHEY and SVGAGI. The CDR3 runs 15 residues. The chain's CDR3 is CASSYDRGLTGELFF. The CDR3 region has the DNA TGTGCCAGCAGTTACGATAGGGGACTCACCGGGGAGCTGTTTTTT.

This clone was counted a few times. The chain links TRBV7-3 to TRBJ2-7; perhaps TRBD2 as D (6 bases). The ends were cut back, 0 bases at V and 5 bases at J, with 11 bases in the middle. From germline, CDR1 is SGHTA and CDR2 FQGTGA. This CDR3 comprises 14 residues. The CDR3 DNA is TGTGCCAGCAGCTTAACCGGGAGTGTGAACGAGCAGTACTTC. Amino acids: CASSLTGSVNEQYF.

This chain links TRBV6-5 with TRBJ2-7; the match to TRBD2 covers 8 bases. V lost 7 bases and J lost 5; bases outside the gene matches: 1. The germline CDR1 and CDR2 sequences are MNHEY and SVGAGI. The CDR3 covers 11 residues. CDR3 nucleotides: TGTGCCAGCACGGGAGGGGACGAGCAGTACTTC. This encodes CASTGGDEQYF.

This chain uses TRBV7-2 with TRBJ2-5; perhaps TRBD1 as D (5 bases). This CDR3 comprises 14 residues. Germline-derived CDR1 and CDR2 are SGHTA and FQGNSA. V dropped 5 bases and J dropped 2 bases, with 12 bases sitting between them. In nucleotides, the CDR3 is TGTGCCAGCAGCCTTACCAGACAGCAAGAGACCCAGTACTTC. Translation gives CASSLTRQQETQYF.

The chain recombines TRBV5-5 with TRBJ2-2; no clear D. The CDR3 loop spans 18 amino acids. Per germline, CDR1 SGHKS and CDR2 YYEKEE (reference sequence). V was clipped by 3 bases and J by 0 bases, with 18 bases between them. The chain's CDR3 is CASSYAFPPGTNTGELFF. The CDR3 DNA is TGTGCCAGCAGCTACGCCTTTCCTCCAGGCACGAACACCGGGGAGCTGTTTTTT.

Concerning this clone: Other DNA sequences within the sample encode an identical CDR3. The V call is TRBV9, the J call TRBJ2-7, with TRBD1 matching over 7 bases. The CDR3 consists of 13 residues. V shed 3 bases, J shed 2 bases, and the junction held 2 bases outside the gene matches. CDR1 and CDR2 from the germline V gene are SGDLS and YYNGEE. The CDR3, as DNA: TGTGCCAGCAGCGGACAGGGTGCCTACGAGCAGTACTTC. Translated, it gives CASSGQGAYEQYF.

In its sample, this clone was seen a few times. The chain couples TRBV29-1 to TRBJ2-5; D is unresolved. The DNA end favors TRBJ2-7, so the J call may be wrong. The germline V gene encodes CDR1 SQVTM and CDR2 ANQGSEA. The CDR3 runs 12 residues. CDR3 in amino acids: CSVDTEAYEQYF. CDR3 nucleotides: TGCAGCGTTGACACCGAAGCCTACGAGCAGTACTTC.